This T cell receptor (beta chain) was observed in a study of blood T cell repertoires in COVID-19. Looking at the study overall: Samples taken during acute and convalescent COVID-19 were collected in the United States, Italy and Spain. Sources were T cells, B-cell-depleted T cells, or PBMCs; the material itself was cDNA or gDNA.

Original processing methods: Quantification of nucleated cells was approximated via reference gene primer amplification. The table came from immunoSEQ multiplex PCR; TCRdb's copy has only in-frame clones and leaves some out. That table is the source of V, J and clone size, and D and trimming were worked out from the DNA. The sample includes roughly 230,000 clones, about 83% seen only once; the top ten take 8.6%. The CDR3 is made up of 15 amino acids. V gave up 5 bases and J gave up 5 bases, with 16 bases separating them. CDR1 and CDR2 from the germline V gene are LNHNV and YYDKDF (reference sequence).

The receptor was derived from a man aged 40-49 years with active or convalescent COVID-19. Material: peripheral blood. The chain joins TRBV15 to TRBJ1-5; D call uncertain. The CDR3 region has the DNA TGTGCCACCAGCTTCCCTAGGAGACGGGATCAGCCCCAGCATTTT. Translating it yields CATSFPRRRDQPQHF.